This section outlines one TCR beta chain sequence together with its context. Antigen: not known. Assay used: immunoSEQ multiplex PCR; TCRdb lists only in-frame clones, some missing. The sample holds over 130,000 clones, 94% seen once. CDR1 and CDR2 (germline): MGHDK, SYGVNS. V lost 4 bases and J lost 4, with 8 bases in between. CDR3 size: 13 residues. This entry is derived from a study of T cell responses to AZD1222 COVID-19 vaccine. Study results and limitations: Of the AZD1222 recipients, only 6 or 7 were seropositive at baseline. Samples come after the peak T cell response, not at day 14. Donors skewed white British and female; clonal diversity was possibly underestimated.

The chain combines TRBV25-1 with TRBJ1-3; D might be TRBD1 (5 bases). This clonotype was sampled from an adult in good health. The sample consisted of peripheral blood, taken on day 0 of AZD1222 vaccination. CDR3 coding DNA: TGTGCCAGCAGTGCCCCAGGGGGAAACACCATATATTTT. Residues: CASSAPGGNTIYF.